The entry below gives a single T cell receptor beta chain sequence along with its context. This CDR3 comprises 12 residues. The V gene lost 8 bases and the J gene lost 7 bases, with 11 bases spanning the gap. Germline V gives CDR1 MGHDK, CDR2 SYGVNS. Via MiXCR, TCRdb re-called the 5' RACE reads, giving one row per CDR3 protein. The sample consists of around 370,000 distinct CDR3 sequences, 9% of them appearing once. The source of the sample is a study of identical twins. This TCR was recovered from a woman in her 50s in good health. Sequenced sample: naive T cells sorted from blood. This rearrangement joins TRBV25-1 to TRBJ2-2; possibly TRBD2 for D (5 bases). CDR3 coding DNA: TGTGCCAGCGGGCCGGGATACGGGGAGCTGTTTTTT. This gives the protein CASGPGYGELFF.